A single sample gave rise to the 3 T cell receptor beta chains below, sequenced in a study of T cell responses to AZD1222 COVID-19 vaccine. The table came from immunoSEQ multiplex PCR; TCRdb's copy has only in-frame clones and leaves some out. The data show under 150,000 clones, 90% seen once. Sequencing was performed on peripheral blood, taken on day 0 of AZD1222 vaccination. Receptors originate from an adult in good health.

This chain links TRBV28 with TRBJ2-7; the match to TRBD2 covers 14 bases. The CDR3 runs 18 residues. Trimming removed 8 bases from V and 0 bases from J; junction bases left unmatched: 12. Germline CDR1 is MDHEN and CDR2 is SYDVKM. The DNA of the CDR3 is TGTGCCAGCGAAGGGACTAGCGGGGGCAGAACCTACTCCTACGAGCAGTACTTC. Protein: CASEGTSGGRTYSYEQYF.

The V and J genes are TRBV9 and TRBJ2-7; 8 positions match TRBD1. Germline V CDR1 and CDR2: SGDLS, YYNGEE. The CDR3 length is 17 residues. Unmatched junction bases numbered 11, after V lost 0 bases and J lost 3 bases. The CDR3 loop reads CASSVGLRGQGLYEQYF. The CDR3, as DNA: TGTGCCAGCAGCGTAGGACTCAGGGGGCAGGGTCTCTACGAGCAGTACTTC.

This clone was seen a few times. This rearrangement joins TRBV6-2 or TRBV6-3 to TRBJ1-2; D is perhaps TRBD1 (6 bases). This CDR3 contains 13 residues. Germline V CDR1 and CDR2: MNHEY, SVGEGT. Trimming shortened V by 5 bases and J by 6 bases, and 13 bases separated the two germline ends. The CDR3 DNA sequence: TGTGCCAGCAGTCAGCAACAGGGAAATGGCTACACCTTC. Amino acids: CASSQQQGNGYTF.